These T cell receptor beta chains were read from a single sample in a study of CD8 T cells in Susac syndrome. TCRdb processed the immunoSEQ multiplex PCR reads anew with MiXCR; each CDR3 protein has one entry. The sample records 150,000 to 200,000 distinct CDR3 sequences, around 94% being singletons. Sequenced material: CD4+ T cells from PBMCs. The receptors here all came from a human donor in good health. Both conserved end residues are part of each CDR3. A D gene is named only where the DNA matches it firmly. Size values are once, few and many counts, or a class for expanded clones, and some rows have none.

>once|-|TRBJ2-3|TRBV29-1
CSLKGRVTDTQYF
TGCAGCTTAAAAGGACGGGTCACAGATACGCAGTATTTT
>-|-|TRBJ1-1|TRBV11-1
CASSLSRQPNEAFF
TGTGCCAGCAGCTTAAGCCGACAGCCTAACGAAGCTTTCTTT
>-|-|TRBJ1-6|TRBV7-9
CASSLAGDSPLHF
TGTGCCAGCAGCTTAGCTGGGGATTCACCCCTCCACTTT
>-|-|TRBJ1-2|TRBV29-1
CSVQGNYGYTF
TGCAGCGTTCAGGGTAACTATGGCTACACCTTC
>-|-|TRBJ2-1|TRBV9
CASSVEEWDEQFF
TGTGCCAGCAGCGTAGAGGAGTGGGATGAGCAGTTCTTC
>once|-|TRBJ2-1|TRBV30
CARADGMRNEQFF
TGTGCCCGCGCAGATGGGATGCGGAATGAGCAGTTCTTC
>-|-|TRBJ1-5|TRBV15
CATSRVGDQPQHF
TGTGCCACCAGCAGAGTAGGGGATCAGCCCCAGCATTTT
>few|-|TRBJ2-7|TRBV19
CATSGAYEQYF
TGTGCCACCTCGGGCGCCTACGAGCAGTACTTC
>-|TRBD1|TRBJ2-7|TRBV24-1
CATSDPGQRSYEQYF
TGTGCCACCAGTGATCCGGGACAGCGATCCTACGAGCAGTACTTC
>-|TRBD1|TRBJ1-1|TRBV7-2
CASSVGQRNTEAFF
TGTGCCAGCAGCGTGGGACAGCGGAACACTGAAGCTTTCTTT
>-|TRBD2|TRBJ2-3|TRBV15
CATSRGSSGTRTDTQYF
TGTGCCACCAGCAGAGGGTCTAGCGGGACGCGCACAGATACGCAGTATTTT
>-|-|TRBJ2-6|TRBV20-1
CSARDQKSGANVLTF
TGCAGTGCTAGAGATCAGAAATCTGGGGCCAACGTCCTGACTTTC
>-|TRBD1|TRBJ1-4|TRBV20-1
CSANQGAVEKLFF
TGCAGTGCTAATCAGGGGGCTGTTGAAAAACTGTTTTTT
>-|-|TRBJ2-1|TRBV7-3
CASSLLLTTYNEQFF
TGTGCCAGCAGCTTACTACTTACCACCTACAATGAGCAGTTCTTC
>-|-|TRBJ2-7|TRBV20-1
CSARPGLGADYEQYF
TGCAGTGCTAGACCAGGGCTGGGTGCAGACTACGAGCAGTACTTC
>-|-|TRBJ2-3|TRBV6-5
CASGARYTDTQYF
TGTGCCAGCGGGGCCAGATACACAGATACGCAGTATTTT
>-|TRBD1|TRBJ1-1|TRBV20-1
CSAATGELLWAFF
TGCAGTGCCGCAACAGGGGAACTTCTGTGGGCTTTCTTT
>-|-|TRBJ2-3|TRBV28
CASSSGQRDTQYF
TGTGCCAGCAGTTCTGGTCAAAGAGATACGCAGTATTTT
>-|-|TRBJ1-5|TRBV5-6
CASSLVSGNQPQHF
TGTGCCAGCAGCTTGGTCTCAGGCAATCAGCCCCAGCATTTT
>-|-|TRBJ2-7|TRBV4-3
CASSQDPDGEQYF
TGCGCCAGCAGCCAAGACCCAGACGGCGAGCAGTACTTC
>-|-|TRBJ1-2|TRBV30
CADRVSYGYTF
TGTGCCGACCGGGTCAGCTATGGCTACACCTTC
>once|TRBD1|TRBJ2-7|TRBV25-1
CASSEFGTGDEQYF
TGTGCCAGCAGTGAATTCGGGACAGGGGACGAGCAGTACTTC
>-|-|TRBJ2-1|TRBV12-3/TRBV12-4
CASTGLSSYNEQFF
TGTGCCAGCACAGGATTATCATCCTACAATGAGCAGTTCTTC
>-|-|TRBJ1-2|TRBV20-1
CSARTGWGYGYTF
TGCAGTGCTAGAACAGGGTGGGGCTATGGCTACACCTTC
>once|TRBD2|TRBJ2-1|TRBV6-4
CALDGGSSYNEQFF
TGTGCCTTAGACGGGGGGAGCTCCTACAATGAGCAGTTCTTC
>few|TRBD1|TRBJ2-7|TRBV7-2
CASSSNRGRNSYEQYF
TGTGCCAGCAGCTCGAACAGGGGAAGAAACTCCTACGAGCAGTACTTC
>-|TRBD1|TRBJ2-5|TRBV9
CASSVGNRGETQYF
TGTGCCAGCAGCGTAGGAAACAGGGGTGAGACCCAGTACTTC
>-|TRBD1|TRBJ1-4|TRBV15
CATSRDRTGGKLFF
TGTGCCACCAGCAGAGATCGTACAGGGGGAAAACTGTTTTTT
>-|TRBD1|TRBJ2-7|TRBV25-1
CASRRTGTYEQYF
TGTGCCAGCAGGAGGACAGGTACCTACGAGCAGTACTTC
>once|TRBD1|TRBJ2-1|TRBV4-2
CASSQVMGQGYNEQFF
TGTGCCAGCAGCCAAGTCATGGGACAGGGCTACAATGAGCAGTTCTTC
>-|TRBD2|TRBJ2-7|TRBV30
CAWVRGGNEQYF
TGTGCCTGGGTCCGGGGAGGGAACGAGCAGTACTTC
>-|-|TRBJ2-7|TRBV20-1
CSARVDYEQYF
TGCAGTGCTAGAGTGGATTACGAGCAGTACTTC
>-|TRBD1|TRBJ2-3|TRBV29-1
CSVGSRGNTDTQYF
TGCAGCGTTGGCAGCAGGGGGAACACAGATACGCAGTATTTT
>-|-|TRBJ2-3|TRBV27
CASSKLGTLRQYF
TGTGCCAGCAGTAAATTAGGAACCCTTCGGCAGTATTTT
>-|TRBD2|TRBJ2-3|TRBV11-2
CASSLGSGAPDTQYF
TGTGCCAGCAGCCTCGGTAGCGGGGCTCCGGATACGCAGTATTTT
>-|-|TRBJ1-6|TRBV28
CASRAPLQESPLHF
TGTGCCAGCCGAGCGCCCCTGCAGGAATCACCCCTCCACTTT
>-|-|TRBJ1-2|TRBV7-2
CASSRGGDYGYTF
TGTGCCAGCAGCCGAGGGGGAGACTATGGCTACACCTTC
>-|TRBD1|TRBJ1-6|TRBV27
CASSSTGGDSPLHF
TGTGCCAGCAGTTCCACAGGGGGGGATTCACCCCTCCACTTT
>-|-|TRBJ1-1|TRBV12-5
CASGEVAFF
TGTGCTAGTGGGGAGGTGGCTTTCTTT
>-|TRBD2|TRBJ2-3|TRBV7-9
CASRPRGGLSDTQYF
TGTGCCAGCAGACCGCGGGGGGGCCTTTCAGATACGCAGTATTTT
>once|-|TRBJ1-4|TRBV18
CASSPADNEKLFF
TGTGCCAGCTCACCCGCGGATAATGAAAAACTGTTTTTT
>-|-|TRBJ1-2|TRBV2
CASSERGMDGYTF
TGTGCCAGCAGTGAACGGGGAATGGATGGCTACACCTTC
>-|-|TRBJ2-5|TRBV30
CAWSVLETQYF
TGTGCCTGGAGTGTACTCGAGACCCAGTACTTC
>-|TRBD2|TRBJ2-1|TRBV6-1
CASRISSFSGGLYNEQFF
TGTGCCAGCAGGATTTCTTCATTTAGCGGGGGGCTCTACAATGAGCAGTTCTTC
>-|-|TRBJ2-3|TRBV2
CASRLESTDTQYF
TGTGCCAGCAGACTTGAGAGCACAGATACGCAGTATTTT
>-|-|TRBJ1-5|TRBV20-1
CSAGRGSGQPQHF
TGCAGTGCCGGCCGGGGAAGTGGACAGCCCCAGCATTTT
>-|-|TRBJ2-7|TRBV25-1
CASSDLAYEQYF
TGTGCCAGCAGTGATCTCGCCTACGAGCAGTACTTC
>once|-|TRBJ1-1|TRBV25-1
CASSGRREVTEAFF
TGTGCCAGCAGTGGAAGACGGGAGGTCACTGAAGCTTTCTTT
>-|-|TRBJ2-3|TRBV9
CASSAPKGLVYRTDTQYF
TGTGCCAGCAGCGCCCCCAAAGGGCTAGTCTATCGCACAGATACGCAGTATTTT
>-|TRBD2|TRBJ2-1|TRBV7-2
CASSFAGGEQFF
TGTGCCAGCAGCTTCGCGGGGGGCGAGCAGTTCTTC
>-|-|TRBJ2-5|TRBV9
CASSVQPARETQYF
TGTGCCAGCAGCGTACAACCAGCCCGAGAGACCCAGTACTTC
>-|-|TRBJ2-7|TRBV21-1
CASSKDGTGNDEQYF
TGTGCCAGCAGCAAAGATGGGACAGGGAACGACGAGCAGTACTTC
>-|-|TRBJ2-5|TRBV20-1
CSASGTAETQYF
TGCAGTGCTAGTGGGACGGCGGAGACCCAGTACTTC